This T cell receptor (beta chain) was obtained from a study of technical replicates of blood from a handful of donors (dated by TCRdb to 2017 to 2019). The method was the immunoSEQ multiplex PCR assay. Sourced from immuneACCESS, this table was stored by TCRdb with only in-frame sequences that have V and J called. A share of the clones is absent; for the studies checked, an unresolved V gene accounts for under half, and the remainder has no known explanation. This sample holds 60,000 to 80,000 clones; about 89% were observed only once. About 4.9% of the sample rests with the top ten. Details on this clone: What this receptor recognizes is not known. Base quality data are lacking; no much larger clone is found one base away.

The germline V gene supplies CDR1 SGHTA and CDR2 FQGNSA. For this chain, trimming is 4 bases at the V end and 3 bases at the J end, and the number of junction bases without a gene match is 10. Measured from the cysteine to the phenylalanine, the CDR3 is 16 residues long. Left in the record is the CDR3 DNA by itself, 48 bases read in frame from the first base. The clonotype comes from a human donor in good health. Some clones in this sample may be carry-over from other donors' samples. The rearranged segments are TRBV7-2 and TRBJ2-7, and TRBD2 aligns with 9 junction nucleotides. The sequenced material came from PBMCs. The CDR3 protein sequence reads: CASSSRGLAGNYEQYF. The DNA sequence is as follows: TGTGCCAGCAGCTCCCGTGGGCTAGCGGGAAACTACGAGCAGTACTTC.